Below, 15 T cell receptor beta chains from the same sample are listed, as sequenced in a study of long-term antiretroviral therapy in people with HIV. The assay used was immunoSEQ (version v3.0), run at survey level. Clones were sequenced by immunoSEQ multiplex PCR, and TCRdb holds only the in-frame ones, with some missing. The repertoire includes more than 35,000 clones, 75% to 90% of them detected once, and almost 4% sits in the top ten. Sample: unsorted PBMCs, taken just before starting antiretroviral therapy. The origin of the receptors is a woman aged 18-35 years with HIV.

The table lists this clone with a few counts. The J gene is TRBJ1-5, the V gene TRBV6-5; 8 bases line up with TRBD1. CDR3 size: 15 residues. The germline CDR1 and CDR2 sequences are MNHEY and SVGAGI. J lost 4 bases, V lost 5 bases, and 7 bases had no gene match. The CDR3 sequence is CASSAKRQGNQPQHF. CDR3 DNA sequence: TGTGCCAGCAGTGCAAAACGACAGGGGAATCAGCCCCAGCATTTT.

The chain recombines TRBV11-2 with TRBJ2-2; D possibly corresponds to TRBD1 (5 bases). CDR1 and CDR2 (germline): SGHAT, FQNNGV. The ends were cut back, 3 bases at V and 6 bases at J, with 14 bases in the middle. The CDR3 is made up of 15 amino acids. The CDR3 region has the DNA TGTGCCAGCAGCTTCGACAGAGTGAAGTCCGGGGAGCTGTTTTTT. Translated, it gives CASSFDRVKSGELFF.

As for this clone: At one boundary the junction diverges from the germline segment, which might be a read error. V is TRBV7-6 and J is TRBJ1-6, with TRBD1 matching 7 bases. From germline, CDR1 is SGHVS and CDR2 FNYEAQ. The CDR3 loop spans 13 amino acids. CDR3 residues: CASSLGTDRVLNF. The CDR3 DNA reads TGTGCCAGCAGCTTAGGGACCGACAGGGTGCTGAACTTT.

The chain has TRBV6-1 and TRBJ1-2, with a tentative D call TRBD1 (5 bases). The length of the CDR3 is 17 residues. Trimming removed 2 bases from V and 1 base from J, with 17 bases in between. Germline CDR1 MNHNS, CDR2 SASEGT. CDR3 residues: CASSEYLRGRHNYGYTF. CDR3 nucleotide sequence: TGTGCCAGCAGTGAATATCTTAGGGGCAGGCATAACTATGGCTACACCTTC.

The CDR3 coding sequence is TGTGCCAGCAGTTACTCTCCAGATTCTTCCTACGAGCAGTACTTC. Amino acid sequence: CASSYSPDSSYEQYF. The chain couples TRBV6-6 to TRBJ2-7; no firm D call. The CDR3 totals 15 residues. Trimming cost V 0 bases and J 1 base, with 10 bases left between them. Germline CDR1 and CDR2: MNHNY and SVGAGI (reference sequence).

The sample holds one count of this clone. The genes are TRBV6-1 and TRBJ2-3; D uncertain. Trimming removed 4 bases at V and 6 bases at J, with 11 bases between. The CDR3 sequence is 13 residues long. In germline, CDR1 is MNHNS, CDR2 SASEGT. CDR3 coding DNA: TGTGCCAGCAGTGGCCGACATTCCGATACGCAGTATTTT. Translation gives CASSGRHSDTQYF.

The rearrangement joins TRBV19 to TRBJ2-2; D is unclear. This CDR3 contains 15 residues. The V gene lost 2 bases and the J gene lost 1 base, with 8 bases spanning the gap. Germline V gives CDR1 LNHDA, CDR2 SQIVND (reference sequence). This CDR3 reads CASSITAQNTGELFF. The DNA of the CDR3 is TGTGCCAGTAGTATAACGGCGCAGAACACCGGGGAGCTGTTTTTT.

This sequence joins TRBV5-1 and TRBJ2-1, with D perhaps matching TRBD2 (5 bases). V was clipped by 4 bases and J by 8 bases, with 16 bases between them. Germline lookup yields CDR1 SGHRS and CDR2 YFSETQ. This CDR3 region has 14 residues. CDR3 protein: CASSPAGLGDEQFF. The CDR3 nucleotides are TGCGCCAGCAGCCCCGCAGGACTCGGGGATGAGCAGTTCTTC. Complete variable domain (other parts from reference TRBV5-1 and TRBJ2-1): KAGVTQTPRYLIKTRGQQVTLSCSPISGHRSVSWYQQTPGQGLQFLFEYFSETQRNKGNFPGRFSGRQFSNSRSEMNVSTLELGDSALYLCASSPAGLGDEQFFGPGTRLTVL.

This chain uses TRBV5-4 with TRBJ2-2; 12 bases agree with TRBD1. The CDR3 length is 19 residues. V dropped 5 bases and J dropped 3; count of bases not matched to a gene: 14. Germline V gives CDR1 SGHNT, CDR2 YYREEE (reference sequence). The CDR3 DNA follows: TGTGCCAGCAGGGCCGCCGGGACAGGGGGCTTTGGAGACACCGGGGAGCTGTTTTTT. It yields the protein CASRAAGTGGFGDTGELFF.

The gene calls are TRBV10-2 and TRBJ2-7, with a tentative D call TRBD2 (5 bases). CDR1 and CDR2 from the germline V gene are WSHSY and SAAADI. CDR3 size: 12 residues. V was shortened by 10 bases and J by 5 bases, with 15 bases between the two germline ends. The DNA for the CDR3 is TGCGCCACCTCGGACCGAGGGAACGAGCAGTACTTC. Protein product: CATSDRGNEQYF.

V and J are TRBV9 and TRBJ2-5; D is perhaps TRBD2 (5 bases). The V end lost 0 bases, the J end lost 4 bases, and 10 bases lay between the germline ends. CDR3 length: 14 residues. From germline, CDR1 is SGDLS and CDR2 YYNGEE. The DNA for the CDR3 is TGTGCCAGCAGCGTAGTAGCGTACGGAGAGACCCAGTACTTC. Its protein is CASSVVAYGETQYF.

The chain links TRBV28 to TRBJ2-1, with a tentative D call TRBD1 (6 bases). Germline values: CDR1 MDHEN, CDR2 SYDVKM. Trimming took 1 base from V and 10 from J, leaving 17 bases between them. This CDR3 has 15 residues. CDR3 sequence reads: CASSLYHRVTREQFF. The CDR3 DNA follows: TGTGCCAGCAGTTTATACCACAGGGTGACGAGGGAGCAGTTCTTC.

The rearrangement links TRBV9 to TRBJ2-1; 12 bases are a match to TRBD2. The CDR3 length is 17 residues. The germline CDR1 and CDR2 sequences are SGDLS and YYNGEE. J lost 7 bases, V lost 2 bases, and 10 bases had no gene match. The CDR3 DNA follows: TGTGCCAGCAGCGTGAGCCTAGCGGGAGGGCCCTTGAATGAGCAGTTCTTC. It specifies CASSVSLAGGPLNEQFF.

The V gene is TRBV4-1, the J gene TRBJ2-3; D unresolved. Germline-derived CDR1 and CDR2 are MGHRA and YSYEKL. The V gene lost 1 base and the J gene lost 2 bases, with 19 bases spanning the gap. The CDR3 covers 18 residues. CDR3 sequence reads: CASSQAIRPIPPTDTQYF. For the CDR3, the DNA is TGCGCCAGCAGCCAAGCGATAAGGCCTATACCCCCCACAGATACGCAGTATTTT.

The CDR3 reads CASSLGHRRLAALYEQYF. The CDR3 region has the DNA TGTGCCAGCAGCTTAGGCCACCGTAGGCTAGCGGCCCTCTACGAGCAGTACTTC. The chain combines TRBV13 with TRBJ2-7; 7 bases line up with TRBD2. The germline gives CDR1 PRHDT, CDR2 FYEKMQ (reference sequence). Germline trimming cut 0 bases from V and 3 bases from J; bases unmatched to any gene: 14. This CDR3 is 18 amino acids long.